This T cell receptor beta chain was documented in a study of OX40 agonist ivuxolimab in advanced cancers. Whole-study results and caveats: Averaging showed that CD8+ T cells had more expanded clones than CD4+ did. Several nonresponders also turned out to have low normalized T-cell clonal expansion.

Using immunoSEQ multiplex PCR, the repertoire was profiled, and TCRdb retains in-frame clones only, with some absent. The sample holds under 100,000 clones, more than 80% seen once. Regarding this clone: Its antigen is as yet unknown.

The CDR3 contains 11 residues. Trimming removed 8 bases at V and 8 bases at J, with 12 bases between. Germline CDR1 is WNHNN and CDR2 is SYGVQD (reference sequence). The source of this sequence is an adult with an advanced solid tumor such as melanoma, head and neck, liver or kidney cancer. This specimen consisted of CD4+ or CD8+ T cells sorted from blood, obtained in a trial of the OX40 agonist ivuxolimab. The J gene is TRBJ1-2, the V gene TRBV10-1; no firm D call. The CDR3 region is CASRHSRGYTF. The CDR3 bases are TGCGCCAGCCGACATTCCCGGGGCTACACCTTC.